A single T cell receptor (beta chain) is shown here with its context. Its cognate antigen is unknown. These data originate in a study of cytomegalovirus exposure and HLA in healthy donors. Findings and limits, study-wide: The study designated 150 to 200 TCR beta chains cytomegalovirus-associated. Data from an earlier analysis indicated that most TCR beta V segments were productive either about 90% or about 30% of the time. Later analysis suggested most CMV-associated TCR beta chains were HLA-restricted. A later analysis linked a missense variant in DCLRE1C to the trimming of TCR beta V and J genes.

The CDR3 sequence is 14 residues long. V shed 7 bases and J shed 2 bases, with 11 bases lying between them. Looked up from germline, CDR1 is MNHNS and CDR2 is SASEGT. The PCR ran on 60 Vbeta and 13 Jbeta primers. Here immunoSEQ multiplex PCR was the method, and the copy in TCRdb shows in-frame clones only, minus some. Of approximately 160,000 clones in the sample, 70% to 85% were seen once. J is TRBJ2-2 and V is TRBV6-1, with a weak D call TRBD2 (5 bases). The sequence was collected from a man younger than 35 in good health and CMV-seronegative. Sequenced input: PBMCs. The CDR3 sequence is CASTRTGNTGELFF. CDR3 nucleotides: TGTGCCAGCACCCGGACTGGCAACACCGGGGAGCTGTTTTTT.